This T cell receptor beta chain was recovered during a study of blood T cells in healthy people across ages. Study results and caveats: Possibly confounding the expanded clonotype changes was the fact that donor CMV status was unknown. As naive T cell percentage varied, TCR beta diversity correlated strongly with it. A roughly linear age-dependent decrease characterized TCR beta diversity per million T cells.

As regards this clonotype: Its target is not known.

In germline, CDR1 is SEHNR, CDR2 FQNEAQ (reference sequence). The CDR3 contains 10 residues. Between the trimmed V and J ends, which lost 5 bases and 14 bases, there was a span of 10 bases. PCR was performed a second time for about 6 to 11 cycles using a sample-barcoded 5' primer and a J-beta primer mix. A template-switch adaptor with 12 random nucleotides tagged each cDNA molecule. TCRdb reprocessed the 5' RACE reads via MiXCR and lists one record per CDR3 protein. The sample records under 1,000,000 distinct CDR3 sequences, around half being singletons. V is TRBV7-9 and J is TRBJ2-1; D unresolved. The specimen sequenced was blood. This receptor was obtained from a man aged 80 or over in good health. CDR3 loop: CASSPPGEFF. The CDR3 coding sequence is TGTGCCAGCAGCCCCCCGGGTGAGTTCTTC.